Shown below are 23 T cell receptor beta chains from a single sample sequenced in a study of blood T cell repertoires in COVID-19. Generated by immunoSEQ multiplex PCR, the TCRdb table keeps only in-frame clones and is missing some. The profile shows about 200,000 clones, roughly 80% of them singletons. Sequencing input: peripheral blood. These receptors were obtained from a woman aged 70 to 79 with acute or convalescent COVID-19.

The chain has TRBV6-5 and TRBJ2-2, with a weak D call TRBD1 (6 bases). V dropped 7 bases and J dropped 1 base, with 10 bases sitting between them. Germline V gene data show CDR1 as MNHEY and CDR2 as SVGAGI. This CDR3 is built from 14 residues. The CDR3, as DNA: TGTGCCAGCAATGGACAGTGGAACACCGGGGAGCTGTTTTTT. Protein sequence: CASNGQWNTGELFF.

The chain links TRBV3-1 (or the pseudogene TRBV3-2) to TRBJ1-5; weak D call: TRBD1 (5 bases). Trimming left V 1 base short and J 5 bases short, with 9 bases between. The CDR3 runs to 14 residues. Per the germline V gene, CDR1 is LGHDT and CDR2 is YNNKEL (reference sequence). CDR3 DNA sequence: TGTGCCAGCAGCCAAGGACAGAACTATCAGCCCCAGCATTTT. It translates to CASSQGQNYQPQHF.

CDR3 region: CASSPGLAASDTQYF. The CDR3 DNA reads as TGTGCCAGCTCACCGGGACTAGCGGCTTCAGATACGCAGTATTTT. The chain links TRBV18 to TRBJ2-3; 11 bases line up with TRBD2. Germline V gene lookup returns CDR1 KGHSH and CDR2 LQKENI. With 3 bases clipped from V and 4 bases from J, the junction kept 3 bases outside the gene matches. The CDR3 totals 15 residues.

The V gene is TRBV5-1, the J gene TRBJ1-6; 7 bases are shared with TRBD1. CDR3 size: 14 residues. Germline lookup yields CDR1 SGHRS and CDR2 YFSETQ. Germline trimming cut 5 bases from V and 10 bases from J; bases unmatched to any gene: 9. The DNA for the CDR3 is TGCGCCAGCAGGATCGGACAGGAGGACTCACCCCTCCACTTT. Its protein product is CASRIGQEDSPLHF.

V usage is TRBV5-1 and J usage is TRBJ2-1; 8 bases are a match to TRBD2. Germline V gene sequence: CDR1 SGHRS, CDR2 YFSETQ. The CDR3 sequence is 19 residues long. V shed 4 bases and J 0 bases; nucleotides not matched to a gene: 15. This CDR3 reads CASSSRLARRQSSYNEQFF. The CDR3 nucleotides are TGCGCCAGCAGCAGTCGACTAGCGCGACGTCAGAGCTCCTACAATGAGCAGTTCTTC.

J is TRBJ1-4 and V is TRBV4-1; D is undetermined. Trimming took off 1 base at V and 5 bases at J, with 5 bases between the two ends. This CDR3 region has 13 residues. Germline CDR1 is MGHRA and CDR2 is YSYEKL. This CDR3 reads CASSQVGNEKLFF. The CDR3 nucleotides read TGCGCCAGCAGCCAAGTTGGCAATGAAAAACTGTTTTTT.

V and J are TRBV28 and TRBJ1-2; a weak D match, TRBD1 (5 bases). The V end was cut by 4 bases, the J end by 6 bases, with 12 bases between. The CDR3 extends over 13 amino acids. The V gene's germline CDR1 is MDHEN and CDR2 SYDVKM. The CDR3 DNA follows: TGTGCCAGCAGTTCGATAGGAGGGGATGGCTACACCTTC. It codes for CASSSIGGDGYTF.

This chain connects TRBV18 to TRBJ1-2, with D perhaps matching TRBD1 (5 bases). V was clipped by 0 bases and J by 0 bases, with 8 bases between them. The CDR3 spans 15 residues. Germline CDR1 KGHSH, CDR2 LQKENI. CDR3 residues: CASSPPTEPNYGYTF. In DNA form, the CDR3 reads TGTGCCAGCTCACCACCGACAGAGCCTAACTATGGCTACACCTTC.

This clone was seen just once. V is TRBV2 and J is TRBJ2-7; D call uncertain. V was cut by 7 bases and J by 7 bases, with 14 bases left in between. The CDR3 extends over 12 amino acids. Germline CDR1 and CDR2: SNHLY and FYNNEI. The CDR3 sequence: CASNPSAEEQYF. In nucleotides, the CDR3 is TGTGCCAGCAATCCGTCGGCGGAGGAGCAGTACTTC.

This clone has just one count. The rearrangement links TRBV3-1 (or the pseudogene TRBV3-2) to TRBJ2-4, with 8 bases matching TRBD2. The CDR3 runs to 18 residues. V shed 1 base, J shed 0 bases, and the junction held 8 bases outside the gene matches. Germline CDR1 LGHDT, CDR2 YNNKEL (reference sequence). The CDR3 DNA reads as TGTGCCAGCAGCCAAGGGCTAGCGGGCTTACTAGCCAAAAACATTCAGTACTTC. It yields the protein CASSQGLAGLLAKNIQYF.

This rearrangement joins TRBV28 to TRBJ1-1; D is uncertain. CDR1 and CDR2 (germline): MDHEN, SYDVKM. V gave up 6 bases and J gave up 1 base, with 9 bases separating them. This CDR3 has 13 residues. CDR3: CASRPHTNTEAFF. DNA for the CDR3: TGTGCCAGCAGACCTCACACGAACACTGAAGCTTTCTTT.

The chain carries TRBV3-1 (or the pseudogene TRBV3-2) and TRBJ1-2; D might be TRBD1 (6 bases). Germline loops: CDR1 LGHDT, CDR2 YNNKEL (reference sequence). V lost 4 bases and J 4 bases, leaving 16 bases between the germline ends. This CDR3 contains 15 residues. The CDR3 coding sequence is TGTGCCAGCAGCCGACGACAGGTCAGGGGCTATGGCTACACCTTC. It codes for CASSRRQVRGYGYTF.

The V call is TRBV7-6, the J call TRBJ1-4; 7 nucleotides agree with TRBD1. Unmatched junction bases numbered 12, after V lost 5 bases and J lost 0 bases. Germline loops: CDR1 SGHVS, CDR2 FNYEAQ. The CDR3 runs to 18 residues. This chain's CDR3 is CASSPPRQGPTTNEKLFF. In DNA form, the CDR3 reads TGTGCCAGCAGCCCTCCTAGACAGGGACCAACAACTAATGAAAAACTGTTTTTT.

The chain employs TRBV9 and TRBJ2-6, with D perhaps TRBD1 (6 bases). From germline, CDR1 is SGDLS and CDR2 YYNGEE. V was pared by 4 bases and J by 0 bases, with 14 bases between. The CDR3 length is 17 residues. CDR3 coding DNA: TGTGCCAGCAGCCTAAGTGGGGGCGCCTCTGGGGCCAACGTCCTGACTTTC. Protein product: CASSLSGGASGANVLTF.

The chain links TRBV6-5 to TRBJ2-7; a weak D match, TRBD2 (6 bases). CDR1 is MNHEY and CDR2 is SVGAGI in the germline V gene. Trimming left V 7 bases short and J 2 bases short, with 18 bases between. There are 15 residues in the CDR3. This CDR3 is CASTPGAGQPYEQYF. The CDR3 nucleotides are TGTGCCAGCACCCCCGGGGCGGGGCAGCCCTACGAGCAGTACTTC.

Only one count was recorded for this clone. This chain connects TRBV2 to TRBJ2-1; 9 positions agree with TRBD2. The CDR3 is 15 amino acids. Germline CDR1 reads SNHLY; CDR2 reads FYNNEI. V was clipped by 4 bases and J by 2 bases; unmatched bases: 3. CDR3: CASSGGLAPYNEQFF. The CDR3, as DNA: TGTGCCAGCAGTGGGGGACTAGCCCCCTACAATGAGCAGTTCTTC.

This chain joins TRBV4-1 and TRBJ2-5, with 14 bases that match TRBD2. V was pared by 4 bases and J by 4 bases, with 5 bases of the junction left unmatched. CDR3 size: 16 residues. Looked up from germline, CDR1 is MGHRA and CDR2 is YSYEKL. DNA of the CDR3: TGCGCCAGCAGCCCGCCCGGGACTAGCGGGGGAGAGACCCAGTACTTC. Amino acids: CASSPPGTSGGETQYF.

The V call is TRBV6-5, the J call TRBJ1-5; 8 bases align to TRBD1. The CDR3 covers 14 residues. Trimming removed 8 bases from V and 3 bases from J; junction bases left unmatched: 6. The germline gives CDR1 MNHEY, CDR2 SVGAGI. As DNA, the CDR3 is TGTGCCAGCTACACAGGGGGTCCCAATCAGCCCCAGCATTTT. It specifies CASYTGGPNQPQHF.

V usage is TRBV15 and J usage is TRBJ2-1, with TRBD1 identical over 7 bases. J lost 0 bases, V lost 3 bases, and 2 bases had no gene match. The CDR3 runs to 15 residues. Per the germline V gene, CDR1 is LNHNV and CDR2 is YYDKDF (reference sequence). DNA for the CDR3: TGTGCCACCAGCAGTAGGGACAGCTCCTACAATGAGCAGTTCTTC. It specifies CATSSRDSSYNEQFF.

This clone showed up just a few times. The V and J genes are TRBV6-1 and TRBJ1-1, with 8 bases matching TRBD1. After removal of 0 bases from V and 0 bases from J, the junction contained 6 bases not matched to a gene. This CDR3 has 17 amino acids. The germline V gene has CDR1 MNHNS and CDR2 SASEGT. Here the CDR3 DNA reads TGTGCCAGCAGTGAAGCTTGGGGGACAGGATTGAACACTGAAGCTTTCTTT. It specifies CASSEAWGTGLNTEAFF.

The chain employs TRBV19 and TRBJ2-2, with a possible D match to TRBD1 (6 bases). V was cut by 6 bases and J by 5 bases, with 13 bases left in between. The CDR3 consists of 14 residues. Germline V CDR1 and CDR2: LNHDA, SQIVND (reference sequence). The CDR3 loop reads CASSPSGVTGELFF. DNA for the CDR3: TGTGCCAGTAGCCCTTCAGGGGTTACCGGGGAGCTGTTTTTT. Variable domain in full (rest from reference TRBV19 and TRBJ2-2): DGGITQSPKYLFRKEGQNVTLSCEQNLNHDAMYWYRQDPGQGLRLIYYSQIVNDFQKGDIAEGYSVSREKKESFPLTVTSAQKNPTAFYLCASSPSGVTGELFFGEGSRLTVL.

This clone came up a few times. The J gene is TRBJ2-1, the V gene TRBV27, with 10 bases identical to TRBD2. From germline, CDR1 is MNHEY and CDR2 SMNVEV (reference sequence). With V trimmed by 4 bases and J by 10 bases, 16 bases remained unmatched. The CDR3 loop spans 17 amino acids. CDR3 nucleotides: TGTGCCAGCAGTTCTCAAGGACTAAGCGGGAGGGCCCGGGAGCAGTTCTTC. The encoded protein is CASSSQGLSGRAREQFF.

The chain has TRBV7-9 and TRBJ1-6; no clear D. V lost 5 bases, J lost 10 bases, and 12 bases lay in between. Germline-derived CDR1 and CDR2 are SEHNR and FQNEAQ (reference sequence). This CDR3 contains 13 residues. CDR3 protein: CASSLDSASPLHF. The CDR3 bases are TGTGCCAGCAGCCTCGACTCGGCATCACCCCTCCACTTT.